These T cell receptor beta chains were read from a single sample in a study of T cell responses to AZD1222 COVID-19 vaccine. Some clones are missing from TCRdb's copy, which holds only in-frame ones; the method was immunoSEQ multiplex PCR. The data contain approximately 100,000 clones, 75% to 90% of them seen just once; the ten biggest clones take up around a sixth. This material consisted of peripheral blood, taken on day 0 of AZD1222 vaccination. These receptors all stem from an adult in good health. Each CDR3 is given with its conserved first and last residue. The D gene is left open where the match is weak. Clone size, where shown, is once, few, many, or a class for clones that have expanded.

V gene: TRBV5-5; clone size: NA; J gene: TRBJ2-1; D gene: NA; CDR3 protein: CASSVNPDNYNEQFF; CDR3 DNA: TGTGCCAGCAGCGTTAACCCCGATAACTACAATGAGCAGTTCTTC
V gene: TRBV6-5; clone size: NA; J gene: TRBJ1-1; D gene: NA; CDR3 protein: CASSYYSNMNTEAFF; CDR3 DNA: TGTGCCAGCAGTTATTACTCAAATATGAACACTGAAGCTTTCTTT
V gene: TRBV19; clone size: NA; J gene: TRBJ2-5; D gene: NA; CDR3 protein: CASSIFPRETQYF; CDR3 DNA: TGTGCCAGTAGTATCTTTCCGCGGGAGACCCAGTACTTC
V gene: TRBV3-1/TRBV3-2; clone size: NA; J gene: TRBJ2-5; D gene: TRBD2; CDR3 protein: CASSQGLVLGETQYF; CDR3 DNA: TGTGCCAGCAGCCAGGGACTAGTGCTGGGGGAGACCCAGTACTTC
V gene: TRBV5-6; clone size: NA; J gene: TRBJ1-2; D gene: NA; CDR3 protein: CASSLEGVGWFGYTF; CDR3 DNA: TGTGCCAGCAGCTTGGAGGGGGTCGGATGGTTTGGCTACACCTTC
V gene: TRBV27; clone size: NA; J gene: TRBJ2-1; D gene: NA; CDR3 protein: CASSFGGAYYNEQFF; CDR3 DNA: TGTGCCAGCAGTTTTGGGGGGGCCTACTACAATGAGCAGTTCTTC
V gene: TRBV29-1; clone size: NA; J gene: TRBJ2-5; D gene: NA; CDR3 protein: CSVDRGGVETQYF; CDR3 DNA: TGCAGCGTTGACAGGGGGGGCGTGGAGACCCAGTACTTC
V gene: TRBV30; clone size: NA; J gene: TRBJ1-2; D gene: TRBD1; CDR3 protein: CAWSAPDRLSYGYTF; CDR3 DNA: TGTGCCTGGAGTGCCCCGGACAGGCTTTCTTATGGCTACACCTTC
V gene: TRBV2; clone size: NA; J gene: TRBJ2-3; D gene: NA; CDR3 protein: CATDPTDTLATDTQYF; CDR3 DNA: TGTGCCACAGACCCAACAGATACATTGGCCACAGATACGCAGTATTTT
V gene: TRBV5-6; clone size: NA; J gene: TRBJ2-3; D gene: NA; CDR3 protein: CASSLWPGSFSGDTQYF; CDR3 DNA: TGTGCCAGCAGCTTGTGGCCAGGGTCGTTTAGTGGAGATACGCAGTATTTT
V gene: TRBV19; clone size: NA; J gene: TRBJ2-2; D gene: NA; CDR3 protein: CASSIPDWGAPGELFF; CDR3 DNA: TGTGCCAGTAGTATCCCCGACTGGGGGGCTCCCGGGGAGCTGTTTTTT
V gene: TRBV5-1; clone size: once; J gene: TRBJ2-7; D gene: NA; CDR3 protein: CASRDAGARNEQYF; CDR3 DNA: TGCGCCAGCAGAGACGCAGGGGCTAGAAACGAGCAGTACTTC
V gene: TRBV5-8; clone size: NA; J gene: TRBJ1-1; D gene: TRBD1; CDR3 protein: CASSLGTGGLTEAFF; CDR3 DNA: TGTGCCAGCAGCCTTGGGACAGGGGGTCTCACTGAAGCTTTCTTT
V gene: TRBV7-3; clone size: NA; J gene: TRBJ2-2; D gene: NA; CDR3 protein: CASSPGGAHTGELFF; CDR3 DNA: TGTGCCAGCAGCCCTGGGGGGGCTCACACCGGGGAGCTGTTTTTT
V gene: TRBV9; clone size: once; J gene: TRBJ1-2; D gene: NA; CDR3 protein: CASSVATGRGASGYGYTF; CDR3 DNA: TGTGCCAGCAGCGTAGCTACAGGGAGGGGGGCGTCTGGCTATGGCTACACCTTC
V gene: TRBV6-5; clone size: NA; J gene: TRBJ1-2; D gene: TRBD1; CDR3 protein: CASSTGQGAYGYTF; CDR3 DNA: TGTGCCAGCAGTACTGGACAGGGGGCCTATGGCTACACCTTC
V gene: TRBV6-6; clone size: NA; J gene: TRBJ1-3; D gene: TRBD1; CDR3 protein: CASRDRVGSGGNTIYF; CDR3 DNA: TGTGCCAGCAGGGACAGGGTGGGCTCTGGTGGAAACACCATATATTTT
V gene: TRBV5-1; clone size: once; J gene: TRBJ1-1; D gene: NA; CDR3 protein: CASSLDEKTEAFF; CDR3 DNA: TGCGCCAGCAGCTTGGACGAGAAAACTGAAGCTTTCTTT
V gene: TRBV19; clone size: NA; J gene: TRBJ2-7; D gene: TRBD1; CDR3 protein: CASSPGSTGQPAEQYF; CDR3 DNA: TGTGCCAGTAGCCCCGGGTCGACAGGGCAACCGGCGGAGCAGTACTTC
V gene: TRBV4-1; clone size: once; J gene: TRBJ2-3; D gene: NA; CDR3 protein: CASSQEVGGSPDTQYF; CDR3 DNA: TGCGCCAGCAGCCAAGAAGTCGGGGGTTCCCCAGATACGCAGTATTTT
V gene: TRBV5-1; clone size: NA; J gene: TRBJ2-7; D gene: TRBD1; CDR3 protein: CASSLNLPGQGAYEQYF; CDR3 DNA: TGCGCCAGCAGCCTCAATTTACCGGGACAGGGGGCCTACGAGCAGTACTTC
V gene: TRBV27; clone size: once; J gene: TRBJ1-4; D gene: NA; CDR3 protein: CASSSPGGAGEKLFF; CDR3 DNA: TGTGCCAGCAGTTCCCCGGGGGGGGCGGGTGAAAAACTGTTTTTT
V gene: TRBV29-1; clone size: NA; J gene: TRBJ2-7; D gene: TRBD1; CDR3 protein: CSVVGDRASYEQYF; CDR3 DNA: TGCAGCGTTGTGGGGGACAGGGCCTCCTACGAGCAGTACTTC
V gene: TRBV7-6; clone size: NA; J gene: TRBJ2-7; D gene: TRBD2; CDR3 protein: CASSPQTSGGSYEQYF; CDR3 DNA: TGTGCCAGCAGCCCCCAGACTAGCGGGGGCTCCTACGAGCAGTACTTC
V gene: TRBV7-3; clone size: once; J gene: TRBJ1-1; D gene: TRBD1; CDR3 protein: CASSLNRDRGSEAFF; CDR3 DNA: TGTGCCAGCAGTCTTAACCGGGACAGGGGATCTGAAGCTTTCTTT
V gene: TRBV6-6; clone size: once; J gene: TRBJ1-2; D gene: NA; CDR3 protein: CASDGEPYGYTF; CDR3 DNA: TGTGCCAGCGATGGGGAGCCCTATGGCTACACCTTC
V gene: TRBV11-2; clone size: NA; J gene: TRBJ2-3; D gene: NA; CDR3 protein: CASSLVFDTQYF; CDR3 DNA: TGTGCCAGCAGCTTAGTGTTCGATACGCAGTATTTT
V gene: TRBV6-1; clone size: NA; J gene: TRBJ1-5; D gene: NA; CDR3 protein: CASNAEGFQPQHF; CDR3 DNA: TGTGCCAGCAACGCTGAGGGGTTCCAGCCCCAGCATTTT
V gene: TRBV15; clone size: NA; J gene: TRBJ2-2; D gene: NA; CDR3 protein: CATSRDRRGAAVF; CDR3 DNA: TGTGCCACCAGCAGAGATCGGCGAGGGGCCGCGGTTTTT
V gene: TRBV23-1; clone size: NA; J gene: TRBJ2-7; D gene: NA; CDR3 protein: CASSQWDKSSYEQYF; CDR3 DNA: TGCGCCAGCAGTCAGTGGGACAAGAGCTCCTACGAGCAGTACTTC
V gene: TRBV29-1; clone size: NA; J gene: TRBJ1-1; D gene: TRBD1; CDR3 protein: CSVEPGGTNTEAFF; CDR3 DNA: TGCAGCGTTGAACCAGGGGGGACGAACACTGAAGCTTTCTTT
V gene: TRBV30; clone size: NA; J gene: TRBJ2-7; D gene: NA; CDR3 protein: CAWRIMGYEQYF; CDR3 DNA: TGTGCCTGGAGAATTATGGGCTACGAGCAGTACTTC
V gene: TRBV24-1; clone size: NA; J gene: TRBJ1-1; D gene: NA; CDR3 protein: CATSERQGTEAFF; CDR3 DNA: TGTGCCACCAGTGAAAGGCAGGGCACTGAAGCTTTCTTT
V gene: TRBV6-5; clone size: NA; J gene: TRBJ2-7; D gene: TRBD1; CDR3 protein: CASSYGDRVSYEQYF; CDR3 DNA: TGTGCCAGCAGTTACGGGGACAGGGTCTCCTACGAGCAGTACTTC
V gene: TRBV7-6; clone size: few; J gene: TRBJ2-5; D gene: TRBD1; CDR3 protein: CASSYTGDGKETQYF; CDR3 DNA: TGTGCCAGCAGCTATACAGGGGACGGAAAAGAGACCCAGTACTTC
V gene: TRBV18; clone size: NA; J gene: TRBJ1-2; D gene: TRBD1; CDR3 protein: CASSLGQEGYGYTF; CDR3 DNA: TGTGCCAGCTCCCTGGGACAGGAGGGCTATGGCTACACCTTC
V gene: TRBV7-2; clone size: NA; J gene: TRBJ2-1; D gene: NA; CDR3 protein: CASSLVWGFNNEQFF; CDR3 DNA: TGTGCCAGCAGCTTAGTTTGGGGATTTAACAATGAGCAGTTCTTC
V gene: TRBV7-8; clone size: NA; J gene: TRBJ2-5; D gene: NA; CDR3 protein: CASSKSERGGKETQYF; CDR3 DNA: TGTGCCAGCAGCAAATCCGAAAGGGGCGGGAAAGAGACCCAGTACTTC
V gene: TRBV23-1; clone size: NA; J gene: TRBJ1-1; D gene: TRBD1; CDR3 protein: CASRTPGQDKAFF; CDR3 DNA: TGCGCCAGCAGAACACCGGGACAGGACAAAGCTTTCTTT
V gene: TRBV10-2; clone size: NA; J gene: TRBJ2-7; D gene: TRBD1; CDR3 protein: CASSENKGAGEQYF; CDR3 DNA: TGCGCCAGCAGTGAGAATAAGGGGGCTGGCGAGCAGTACTTC
V gene: TRBV10-1; clone size: NA; J gene: TRBJ2-5; D gene: NA; CDR3 protein: CASSESQQETQYF; CDR3 DNA: TGCGCCAGCAGTGAGTCCCAACAAGAGACCCAGTACTTC
V gene: TRBV9; clone size: NA; J gene: TRBJ1-5; D gene: NA; CDR3 protein: CASSVAGGNIPDSNQPQHF; CDR3 DNA: TGTGCCAGCAGCGTAGCCGGAGGGAACATCCCAGATAGCAATCAGCCCCAGCATTTT
V gene: TRBV12-5; clone size: NA; J gene: TRBJ2-7; D gene: TRBD1; CDR3 protein: CASGLVPGQAYEQYF; CDR3 DNA: TGTGCTAGTGGTTTGGTACCGGGACAGGCCTACGAGCAGTACTTC
V gene: TRBV21-1; clone size: NA; J gene: TRBJ2-1; D gene: NA; CDR3 protein: CASSKCLYRQFF; CDR3 DNA: TGTGCCAGCAGCAAATGCCTCTATCGGCAGTTCTTC
V gene: TRBV7-3; clone size: once; J gene: TRBJ2-1; D gene: NA; CDR3 protein: CASRDGISVDEQFF; CDR3 DNA: NA
V gene: TRBV4-1; clone size: NA; J gene: TRBJ1-4; D gene: NA; CDR3 protein: CASSQDHSEKLFF; CDR3 DNA: TGCGCCAGCAGCCAAGATCATAGTGAAAAACTGTTTTTT
V gene: TRBV19; clone size: NA; J gene: TRBJ1-1; D gene: NA; CDR3 protein: CASSIAPPRVPGRTEAFF; CDR3 DNA: TGTGCCAGTAGTATAGCCCCTCCCAGGGTTCCCGGACGGACTGAAGCTTTCTTT
V gene: TRBV7-6; clone size: many; J gene: TRBJ1-4; D gene: NA; CDR3 protein: CASSLGRGDEKLFF; CDR3 DNA: TGTGCCAGCAGCTTGGGAAGGGGTGATGAAAAACTGTTTTTT
V gene: TRBV28; clone size: NA; J gene: TRBJ2-7; D gene: NA; CDR3 protein: CASGLRKDGEIYYEQYF; CDR3 DNA: TGTGCCAGCGGACTACGAAAAGACGGTGAAATCTACTACGAGCAGTACTTC
V gene: TRBV11-2; clone size: NA; J gene: TRBJ1-5; D gene: NA; CDR3 protein: CASSLDLGGRGNQPQHF; CDR3 DNA: TGTGCCAGCAGCTTAGATCTTGGCGGTAGGGGCAATCAGCCCCAGCATTTT
V gene: TRBV19; clone size: NA; J gene: TRBJ2-3; D gene: NA; CDR3 protein: CASMRQAATDTQYF; CDR3 DNA: TGTGCCAGTATGAGGCAGGCTGCTACAGATACGCAGTATTTT
V gene: TRBV6-2/TRBV6-3; clone size: NA; J gene: TRBJ1-1; D gene: TRBD1; CDR3 protein: CASSREDETGTMNTEAFF; CDR3 DNA: TGTGCCAGCAGCAGAGAAGATGAGACAGGGACCATGAACACTGAAGCTTTCTTT